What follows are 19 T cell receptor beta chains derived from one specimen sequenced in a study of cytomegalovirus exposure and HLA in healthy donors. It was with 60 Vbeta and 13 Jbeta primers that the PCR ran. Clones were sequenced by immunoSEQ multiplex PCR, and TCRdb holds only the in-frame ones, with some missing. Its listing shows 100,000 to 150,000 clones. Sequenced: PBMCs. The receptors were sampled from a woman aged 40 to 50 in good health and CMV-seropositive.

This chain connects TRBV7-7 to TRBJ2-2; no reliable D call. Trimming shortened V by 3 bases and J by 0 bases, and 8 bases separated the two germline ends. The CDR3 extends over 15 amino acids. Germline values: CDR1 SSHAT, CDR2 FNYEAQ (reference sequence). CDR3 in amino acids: CASSFGSPNTGELFF. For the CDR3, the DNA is TGTGCCAGCAGCTTCGGGTCGCCGAACACCGGGGAGCTGTTTTTT.

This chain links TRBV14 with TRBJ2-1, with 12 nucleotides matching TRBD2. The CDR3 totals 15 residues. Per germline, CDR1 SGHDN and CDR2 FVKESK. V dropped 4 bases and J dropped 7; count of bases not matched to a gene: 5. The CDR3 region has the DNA TGTGCCAGCAGCCCACTAGCGGGAGGTCCGAATGAGCAGTTCTTC. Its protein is CASSPLAGGPNEQFF.

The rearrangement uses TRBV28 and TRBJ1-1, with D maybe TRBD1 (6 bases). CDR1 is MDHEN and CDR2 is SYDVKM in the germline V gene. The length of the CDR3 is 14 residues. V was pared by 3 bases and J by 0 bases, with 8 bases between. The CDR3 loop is CASSLTGLNTEAFF. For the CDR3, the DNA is TGTGCCAGCAGTTTGACAGGTTTGAACACTGAAGCTTTCTTT.

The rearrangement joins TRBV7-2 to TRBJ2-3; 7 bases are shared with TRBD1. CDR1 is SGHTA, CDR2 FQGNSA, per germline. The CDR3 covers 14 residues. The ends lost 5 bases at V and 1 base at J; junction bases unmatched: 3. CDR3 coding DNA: TGTGCCAGCAGCCAGGGACAGCGCACAGATACGCAGTATTTT. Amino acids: CASSQGQRTDTQYF.

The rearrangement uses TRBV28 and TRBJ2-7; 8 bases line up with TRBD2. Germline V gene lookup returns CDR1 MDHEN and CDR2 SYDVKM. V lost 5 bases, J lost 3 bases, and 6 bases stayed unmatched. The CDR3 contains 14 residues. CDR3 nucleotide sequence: TGTGCCAGCAGTCCCGGCGGGGGGCTCTACGAGCAGTACTTC. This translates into CASSPGGGLYEQYF. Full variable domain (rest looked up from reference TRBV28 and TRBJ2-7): DVKVTQSSRYLVKRTGEKVFLECVQDMDHENMFWYRQDPGLGLRLIYFSYDVKMKEKGDIPEGYSVSREKKERFSLILESASTNQTSMYLCASSPGGGLYEQYFGPGTRLTVT.

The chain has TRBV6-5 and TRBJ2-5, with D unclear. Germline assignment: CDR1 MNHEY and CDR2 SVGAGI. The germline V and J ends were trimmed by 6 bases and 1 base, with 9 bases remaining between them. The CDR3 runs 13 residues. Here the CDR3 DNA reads TGTGCCAGCAGCCCCTCTCGCCAAGAGACCCAGTACTTC. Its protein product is CASSPSRQETQYF.

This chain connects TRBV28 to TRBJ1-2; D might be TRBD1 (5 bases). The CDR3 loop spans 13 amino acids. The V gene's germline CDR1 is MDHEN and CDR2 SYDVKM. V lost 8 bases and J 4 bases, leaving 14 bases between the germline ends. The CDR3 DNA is TGTGCCAGCGCTAAGACAGCATTCTATGGCTACACCTTC. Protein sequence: CASAKTAFYGYTF.

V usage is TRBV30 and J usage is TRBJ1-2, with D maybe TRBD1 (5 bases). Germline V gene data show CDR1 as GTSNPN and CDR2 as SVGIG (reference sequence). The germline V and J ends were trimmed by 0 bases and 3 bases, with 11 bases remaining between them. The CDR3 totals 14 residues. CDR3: CAWSVKGDYYGYTF. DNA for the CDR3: TGTGCCTGGAGTGTAAAAGGGGATTACTATGGCTACACCTTC.

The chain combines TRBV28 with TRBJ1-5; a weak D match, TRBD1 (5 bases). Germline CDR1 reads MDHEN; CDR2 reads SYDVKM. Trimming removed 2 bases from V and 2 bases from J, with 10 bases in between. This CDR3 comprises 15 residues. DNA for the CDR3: TGTGCCAGCAGTTTAGGACAATCTGGCAATCAGCCCCAGCATTTT. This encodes CASSLGQSGNQPQHF.

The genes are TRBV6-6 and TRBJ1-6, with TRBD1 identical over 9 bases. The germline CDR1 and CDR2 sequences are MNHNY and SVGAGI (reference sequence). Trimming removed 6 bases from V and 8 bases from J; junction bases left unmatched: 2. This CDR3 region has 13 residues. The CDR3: CASSRDRDSPLHF. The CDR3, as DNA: TGTGCCAGCAGCCGGGACAGGGATTCACCCCTCCACTTT.

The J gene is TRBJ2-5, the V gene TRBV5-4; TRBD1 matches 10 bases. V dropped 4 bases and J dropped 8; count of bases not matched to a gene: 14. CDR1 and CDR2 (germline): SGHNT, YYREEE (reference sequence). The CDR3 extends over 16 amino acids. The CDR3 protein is CASSPQAGQGPETQYF. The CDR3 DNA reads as TGTGCCAGCAGCCCTCAGGCGGGACAGGGGCCTGAAACCCAGTACTTC.

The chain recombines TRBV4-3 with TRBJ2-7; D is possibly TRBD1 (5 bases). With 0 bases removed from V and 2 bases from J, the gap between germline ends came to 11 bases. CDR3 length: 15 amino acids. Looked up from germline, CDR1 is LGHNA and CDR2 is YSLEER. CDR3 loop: CASSQDGQGAYEQYF. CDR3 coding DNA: TGCGCCAGCAGCCAAGACGGGCAGGGCGCCTACGAGCAGTACTTC.

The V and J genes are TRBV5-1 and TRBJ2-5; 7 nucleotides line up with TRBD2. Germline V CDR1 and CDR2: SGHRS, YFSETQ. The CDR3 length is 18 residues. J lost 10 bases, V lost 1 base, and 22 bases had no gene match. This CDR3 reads CASSLRPPSGDIITSQYF. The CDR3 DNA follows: TGCGCCAGCAGCTTGAGGCCGCCTAGCGGCGACATAATTACGAGCCAGTACTTC. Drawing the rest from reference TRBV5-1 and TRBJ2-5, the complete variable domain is KAGVTQTPRYLIKTRGQQVTLSCSPISGHRSVSWYQQTPGQGLQFLFEYFSETQRNKGNFPGRFSGRQFSNSRSEMNVSTLELGDSALYLCASSLRPPSGDIITSQYFGPGTRLLVL.

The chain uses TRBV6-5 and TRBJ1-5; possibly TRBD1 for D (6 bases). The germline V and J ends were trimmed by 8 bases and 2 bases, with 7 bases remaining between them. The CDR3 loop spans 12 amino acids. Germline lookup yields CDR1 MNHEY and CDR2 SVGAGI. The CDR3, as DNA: TGTGCCAGCCGACAGGGCAATCAGCCCCAGCATTTT. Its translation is CASRQGNQPQHF.

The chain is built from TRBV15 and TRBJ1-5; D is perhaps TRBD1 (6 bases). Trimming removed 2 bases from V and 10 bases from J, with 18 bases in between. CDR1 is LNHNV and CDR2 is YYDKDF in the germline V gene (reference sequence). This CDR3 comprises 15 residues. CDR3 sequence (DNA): TGTGCCACCAGCAGATCACAGGGATTGGGATTACCCCAGCATTTT. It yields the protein CATSRSQGLGLPQHF.

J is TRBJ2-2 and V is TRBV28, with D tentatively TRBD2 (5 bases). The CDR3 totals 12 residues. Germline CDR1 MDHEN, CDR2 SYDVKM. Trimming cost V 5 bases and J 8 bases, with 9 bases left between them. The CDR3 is CASSGRTGELFF. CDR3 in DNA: TGTGCCAGCAGTGGAAGGACTGGGGAGCTGTTTTTT.

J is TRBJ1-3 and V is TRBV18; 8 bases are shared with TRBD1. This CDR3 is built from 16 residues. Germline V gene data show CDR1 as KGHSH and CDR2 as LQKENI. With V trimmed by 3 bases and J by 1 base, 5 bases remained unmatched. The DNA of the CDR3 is TGTGCCAGCTCACCTTTGGACAGGGCGTCTGGAAACACCATATATTTT. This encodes CASSPLDRASGNTIYF.

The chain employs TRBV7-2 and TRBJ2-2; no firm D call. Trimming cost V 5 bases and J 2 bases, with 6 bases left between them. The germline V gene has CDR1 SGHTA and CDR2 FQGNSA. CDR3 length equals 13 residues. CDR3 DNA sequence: TGTGCCAGCAGCCCTTATAACACCGGGGAGCTGTTTTTT. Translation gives CASSPYNTGELFF.

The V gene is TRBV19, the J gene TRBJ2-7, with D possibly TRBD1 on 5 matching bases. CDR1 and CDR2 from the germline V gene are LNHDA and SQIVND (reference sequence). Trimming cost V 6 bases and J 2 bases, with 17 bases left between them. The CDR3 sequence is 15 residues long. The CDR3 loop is CASSAQDTGPYEQYF. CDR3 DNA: TGTGCCAGTAGCGCCCAGGACACTGGTCCCTACGAGCAGTACTTC. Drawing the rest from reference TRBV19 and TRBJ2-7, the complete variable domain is DGGITQSPKYLFRKEGQNVTLSCEQNLNHDAMYWYRQDPGQGLRLIYYSQIVNDFQKGDIAEGYSVSREKKESFPLTVTSAQKNPTAFYLCASSAQDTGPYEQYFGPGTRLTVT.